Following are 5 T cell receptor beta chains from one sample sequenced in a study of blood T cell repertoires in COVID-19. This table comes from immunoSEQ multiplex PCR, and its TCRdb copy is limited to in-frame clones, with some not included. The data hold 250,000 or so clones, with under 90% observed a single time. Sequenced sample: peripheral blood. Source of these receptors: a woman aged 40 to 50 who had recovered from COVID-19.

This sequence joins TRBV27 and TRBJ2-6; TRBD2 matches at 11 bases. Germline lookup yields CDR1 MNHEY and CDR2 SMNVEV (reference sequence). CDR3 length: 18 amino acids. After removal of 4 bases from V and 0 bases from J, the junction contained 5 bases not matched to a gene. The CDR3 reads CASSSPSGRISGANVLTF. As DNA, the CDR3 is TGTGCCAGCAGTTCTCCTAGCGGGAGGATCTCTGGGGCCAACGTCCTGACTTTC.

The chain couples TRBV7-3 to TRBJ2-1; TRBD2 agrees at 9 bases. After removal of 3 bases from V and 2 bases from J, the junction contained 5 bases not matched to a gene. The CDR3 loop spans 16 amino acids. Germline V lookup: CDR1 SGHTA, CDR2 FQGTGA. CDR3 nucleotide sequence: TGTGCCAGCAGCTTTGTAAGCGGGGGGACCTACAATGAGCAGTTCTTC. It encodes CASSFVSGGTYNEQFF.

The rearrangement uses TRBV11-2 and TRBJ2-1; 9 nucleotides line up with TRBD2. The CDR3 has 18 residues. CDR1 and CDR2 (germline): SGHAT, FQNNGV. V shed 4 bases, J shed 2 bases, and the junction held 12 bases outside the gene matches. The CDR3 region is CASSSAGGRGSTYNEQFF. CDR3 bases: TGTGCCAGCAGCTCCGCGGGGGGGAGAGGATCAACCTACAATGAGCAGTTCTTC.

The gene calls are TRBV14 and TRBJ2-7; 15 nucleotides align to TRBD2. The germline V gene encodes CDR1 SGHDN and CDR2 FVKESK. The CDR3 runs 18 residues. Trimming cost V 5 bases and J 1 base; bases outside gene matches: 9. The CDR3 spells CASSGGLAGGTLSYEQYF. The CDR3 DNA reads as TGTGCCAGCAGCGGGGGACTAGCGGGAGGAACTCTATCCTACGAGCAGTACTTC.

The chain is built from TRBV30 and TRBJ1-4; D is ambiguous. This CDR3 has 14 residues. V lost 2 bases and J lost 1, with 8 bases in between. Germline CDR1 reads GTSNPN; CDR2 reads SVGIG (reference sequence). The CDR3 bases are TGTGCCTGGAGTATCCGGGGAACTAATGAAAAACTGTTTTTT. Residues: CAWSIRGTNEKLFF.